Listed below are T cell receptor beta chains from one sample, sequenced in a study of cytomegalovirus exposure and HLA in healthy donors. TCRdb's table, derived via immunoSEQ multiplex PCR, lists solely in-frame clones and lacks some. The data show some 190,000 clones, around 75% seen once. Material: PBMCs. The source is a woman aged 30 to 39 in good health and CMV-seropositive. CDR3s include the opening cysteine and the closing phenylalanine or tryptophan. D genes are given only for firm matches. Clone size is shown for a subset of rows, as once, few, many or a class of expanded clone.

clone_size,d_call,v_call,j_call,cdr3_nt,cdr3_aa
-,-,TRBV19,TRBJ2-2,TGTGCCAGTTGGCCCCGGACAGGGGAGCTGTTTTTT,CASWPRTGELFF
-,-,TRBV29-1,TRBJ2-7,TGCAGCGTGGGAGTTGGGGTTCCCTACGAGCAGTACTTC,CSVGVGVPYEQYF
once,-,TRBV13,TRBJ2-1,TGTGCCAGCAGCTCTCCAGTGCGGGAGCAGTTCTTC,CASSSPVREQFF
-,-,TRBV6-1,TRBJ1-3,TGTGCCAGCAGTAGCAGCGCCTCTGGAAACACCATATATTTT,CASSSSASGNTIYF
-,TRBD2,TRBV7-6,TRBJ2-3,TGTGCCAGCAGCCACCCGGGCGGGCTAGCGGGCACAGATACGCAGTATTTT,CASSHPGGLAGTDTQYF
-,-,TRBV6-1,TRBJ1-1,TGTGCCAGCAGTATACGGGACTCCTCGAACACTGAAGCTTTCTTT,CASSIRDSSNTEAFF
-,-,TRBV19,TRBJ1-3,TGTGCCAGTAGTAAACCTGGGACAATCTCTGGAAACACCATATATTTT,CASSKPGTISGNTIYF
-,-,TRBV6-1,TRBJ2-6,TGTGCCGGCAGTGAAGGGCCTAGGACTGGGGCCAACGTCCTGACTTTC,CAGSEGPRTGANVLTF
-,TRBD1,TRBV6-1,TRBJ1-1,TGTGCCAGCAGTGCTGACAGGGGGGGGAGCGACACTGAAGCTTTCTTT,CASSADRGGSDTEAFF
few,TRBD1,TRBV7-7,TRBJ2-7,TGTGCTAGCAGCTTAGGGACAGGTACCTACGAGCAGTACTTC,CASSLGTGTYEQYF
-,TRBD1,TRBV28,TRBJ2-3,TGTGCCAGCAGTTTAGACAGGGATACAGATACGCAGTATTTT,CASSLDRDTDTQYF
-,TRBD2,TRBV15,TRBJ2-3,TGTGCCACCAGCGGGGCCCAGCCGGGACTAGCGGGGGGGGGCACAGATACGCAGTATTTT,CATSGAQPGLAGGGTDTQYF
-,TRBD1,TRBV6-7,TRBJ1-5,TGTGCCAGCAGTTTGGGACAGCACAATCAGCCCCAGCATTTT,CASSLGQHNQPQHF
-,TRBD1,TRBV9,TRBJ2-7,TGTGCCAGCAGCGTAGGTGCAGGGGGATCCTACGAGCAGTACTTC,CASSVGAGGSYEQYF
few,-,TRBV28,TRBJ1-1,TGTGCCAGCAGTCGACTTAGGAACACTGAAGCTTTCTTT,CASSRLRNTEAFF
few,TRBD1,TRBV4-1,TRBJ2-1,TGCGCCAGCAGCAAATATCAGGGGGCAATAAGCGATGAGCAGTTCTTC,CASSKYQGAISDEQFF
-,TRBD1,TRBV27,TRBJ1-2,TGTGCCAGCAGTTTGGGACAGCGCGTTGGATTTAACTATGGCTACACCTTC,CASSLGQRVGFNYGYTF
few,-,TRBV9,TRBJ2-1,TGTGCCAGCAGCGTAAGCGGTGGACAGTCCTACAATGAGCAGTTCTTC,CASSVSGGQSYNEQFF
-,TRBD1,TRBV6-1,TRBJ1-3,TGTGCCACCATAAAGGGACAGGGCTCTGGAAACACCATATATTTT,CATIKGQGSGNTIYF
-,-,TRBV5-1,TRBJ2-5,TGCGCCAGCAGCTTGTCCAACCAAGAGACCCAGTACTTC,CASSLSNQETQYF
-,-,TRBV10-3,TRBJ1-5,TGTGCCATCAGCGAGCCGCCCGTAGGGGATCAGCCCCAGCATTTT,CAISEPPVGDQPQHF
few,TRBD1,TRBV6-1,TRBJ1-3,TGTGCCAGCAGTTCCACCAGGGGGCTTGGAAACACCATATATTTT,CASSSTRGLGNTIYF
few,-,TRBV10-2,TRBJ2-3,TGCGCCAGCAACACAAGACAGGATTCTAGCACAGATACGCAGTATTTT,CASNTRQDSSTDTQYF
-,TRBD1,TRBV6-1,TRBJ1-1,TGTGCCAGCAGTCGCACAGGGGGCACTGAAGCTTTCTTT,CASSRTGGTEAFF
few,-,TRBV28,TRBJ2-7,TGTGCCAGCAGCCGAATCGAGTACGAGCAGTACTTC,CASSRIEYEQYF
-,TRBD1,TRBV27,TRBJ2-7,TGTGCCAGCAGTGGACAGGGGTTGGAGCAGTACTTC,CASSGQGLEQYF
-,TRBD2,TRBV27,TRBJ2-1,TGTGCCAGCAGTTTCTCAAGCGGGGAGGGGTACTCCTACAATGAGCAGTTCTTC,CASSFSSGEGYSYNEQFF
-,-,TRBV15,TRBJ1-1,TGTGCCACCAGCGGGGGGGGACGGACGAACACTGAAGCTTTCTTT,CATSGGGRTNTEAFF
-,-,TRBV15,TRBJ2-1,TGTGCCACCAGGCAGGTGGCGGGTATATACAATGAGCAGTTCTTC,CATRQVAGIYNEQFF
few,-,TRBV19,TRBJ1-4,TGTGCCAGTAGTACGGGTCCTGGGGAGAGATCGAAAAAACTGTTTTTT,CASSTGPGERSKKLFF
-,TRBD1,TRBV5-8,TRBJ1-2,TGTGCCAGCAGCGTGGGACAGGGCTACGGCTACACCTTC,CASSVGQGYGYTF
-,TRBD1,TRBV29-1,TRBJ2-1,TGCAGCGTTGAGCCACAGGGGGACAATGAGCAGTTCTTC,CSVEPQGDNEQFF
-,TRBD1,TRBV19,TRBJ2-7,TGTGCCAGTAGTCCAGGGGACAGGGGAAACTACGAGCAGTACTTC,CASSPGDRGNYEQYF
few,-,TRBV2,TRBJ2-3,TGTGCCAGCACGGCGGCCAGCACAGATACGCAGTATTTT,CASTAASTDTQYF
-,-,TRBV19,TRBJ1-1,TGTGCCAGTAGTATAGTTGGGCAGGGGACCACTGAAGCTTTCTTT,CASSIVGQGTTEAFF
-,TRBD1,TRBV4-1,TRBJ1-1,TGCGCCAGCTCGAAGGGGGCCAACACTGAAGCTTTCTTT,CASSKGANTEAFF
-,-,TRBV4-1,TRBJ1-1,TGCGCCAGCAGAGGACAGCACTATAACACTGAAGCTTTCTTT,CASRGQHYNTEAFF
-,TRBD2,TRBV28,TRBJ2-5,TGTGCCAGCAGTTTAGGGTTGAGCGGGGCCCAAGAGACCCAGTACTTC,CASSLGLSGAQETQYF
few,-,TRBV28,TRBJ2-1,TGTGCCAGCAGTGTCACAGGGGAGGTTGAGCAGTTCTTC,CASSVTGEVEQFF
-,-,TRBV9,TRBJ1-6,TGTGCCAGCAGCGTATATGGAGGGGATAATTCACCCCTCCACTTT,CASSVYGGDNSPLHF